This entry is about one TCR beta chain. The antigen is undetermined. This sample was included in a study of beta chain features in type 1 diabetes. Whole-study context: Comparable age, gender and cell yields were observed in patients relative to healthy donors. Study observations and caveats: It was possible that PCR favored shorter templates, equally so in patients and controls. VDJ junctions sequenced from type 1 diabetes patients showed fewer insertions and more deletions. Comparison showed that naive, central memory and Treg TCRB repertoires appeared more similar among patients than among healthy donors. All four CD4+ subsets from Type 1 diabetes patients carried moderately but significantly shorter TCRB CDR3s.

The CDR3 runs 15 residues. Trimming removed 4 bases from V and 0 bases from J, with 10 bases in between. The V gene's germline CDR1 is MNHNY and CDR2 SVGAGI (reference sequence). The authors reverse transcribed all of the isolated RNA, so sequencing captured expressed TCRB transcripts. TCRdb's table, derived via immunoSEQ multiplex PCR, lists solely in-frame clones and lacks some. The data hold 150,000 to 200,000 clones, with 6.5% to 8.5% observed a single time. Sequences were obtained from central memory CD4+ T cells from blood. The chain links TRBV6-6 to TRBJ1-5; D is unclear. This receptor was identified in a woman under 30 with type 1 diabetes. The CDR3 is CASSSVEYSNQPQHF. CDR3 nucleotide sequence: TGTGCCAGCAGTTCCGTCGAGTATAGCAATCAGCCCCAGCATTTT.